The entry below gives a single TCR beta chain sequence along with its context. This CDR3 is 16 amino acids long. One entry per CDR3 protein, called by TCRdb with MiXCR from the RT-PCR reads. The sample yields roughly 250,000 distinct CDR3 sequences, roughly 13% seen once. The data derive from a study of patients and donors after allogeneic stem cell transplantation. The rearrangement links TRBV1 to TRBJ2-2; TRBD2, as called in the table, went unchecked against the DNA. TRBV1 counts as a pseudogene. Sequenced input: blood, either unsorted or a sorted T cell fraction (not recorded which). This clonotype originated in a human donor who was either an allogeneic HSCT recipient or a stem cell or donor lymphocyte infusion donor (not recorded which). It is not recorded whose cells these are; they may come from a transplant donor. The CDR3 nucleotides read TGCACCAGCAGCCAACGACTAGCGTCAATAGAGGGGGAGCTGTTTTTT. This sequence encodes CTSSQRLASIEGELFF.